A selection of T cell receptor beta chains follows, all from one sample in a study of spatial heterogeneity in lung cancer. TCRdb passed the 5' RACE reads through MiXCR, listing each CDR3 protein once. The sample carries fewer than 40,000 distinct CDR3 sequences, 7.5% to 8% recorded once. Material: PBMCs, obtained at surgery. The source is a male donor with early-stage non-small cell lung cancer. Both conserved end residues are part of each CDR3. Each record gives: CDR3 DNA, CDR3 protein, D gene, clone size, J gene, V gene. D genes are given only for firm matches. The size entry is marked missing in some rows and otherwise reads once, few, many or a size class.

CDR3nt: TGTGCCAGCAAGGCCTCAATGGGTCGTTACAATGAGCAGTTCTTC
CDR3aa: CASKASMGRYNEQFF
d_gene: .
abundance: .
j_gene: TRBJ2-1
v_gene: TRBV27

CDR3nt: TGTGCCAGCAGCTCCCTCGTGTTCGACGGACGAAAAAACACCGGGGAGCTGTTTTTT
CDR3aa: CASSSLVFDGRKNTGELFF
d_gene: .
abundance: few
j_gene: TRBJ2-2
v_gene: TRBV7-9

CDR3nt: TGTGCCAGCAGCTTCGAGGGGACAGGGGGTCAGCCCCAGCATTTT
CDR3aa: CASSFEGTGGQPQHF
d_gene: TRBD1
abundance: .
j_gene: TRBJ1-5
v_gene: TRBV7-2

CDR3nt: TGTGCCAGCAGCGTAGGACAGGGCACTGAAGCTTTCTTT
CDR3aa: CASSVGQGTEAFF
d_gene: TRBD1
abundance: many
j_gene: TRBJ1-1
v_gene: TRBV9

CDR3nt: TGTGCCAGCAGCCAAGCATCCCGGGGCGGCTACACCTTC
CDR3aa: CASSQASRGGYTF
d_gene: .
abundance: many
j_gene: TRBJ1-2
v_gene: TRBV3-1

CDR3nt: TGTGCCTGGAGTGTAGACGGGACCTACGAGCAGTACTTC
CDR3aa: CAWSVDGTYEQYF
d_gene: .
abundance: few
j_gene: TRBJ2-7
v_gene: TRBV30

CDR3nt: TGTGCCAGCAGCGTATCTACAGGGAGGCAGCCCCAGCATTTT
CDR3aa: CASSVSTGRQPQHF
d_gene: .
abundance: few
j_gene: TRBJ1-5
v_gene: TRBV9

CDR3nt: TGTGCCAGCAGCTTAGCGGGATATAAAGGGGATGAGCAGTTCTTC
CDR3aa: CASSLAGYKGDEQFF
d_gene: .
abundance: .
j_gene: TRBJ2-1
v_gene: TRBV11-3

CDR3nt: TGTGCCAGCAGCTCAGGACTAGCGGGAGGGCCTATAGATACGCAGTATTTT
CDR3aa: CASSSGLAGGPIDTQYF
d_gene: TRBD2
abundance: many
j_gene: TRBJ2-3
v_gene: TRBV7-9

CDR3nt: TGTGCCAGCAGTCCCCCGTCCGATTCAGATACGCAGTATTTT
CDR3aa: CASSPPSDSDTQYF
d_gene: .
abundance: many
j_gene: TRBJ2-3
v_gene: TRBV6-2/TRBV6-3

CDR3nt: TGTGCCACCAGCAGAGATGGAGTTGCGCGAGGCTACACCTTC
CDR3aa: CATSRDGVARGYTF
d_gene: .
abundance: .
j_gene: TRBJ1-2
v_gene: TRBV15

CDR3nt: TGTGCCAGCAGACAACTAGCGGGGAACTACAATGAGCAGTTCTTC
CDR3aa: CASRQLAGNYNEQFF
d_gene: TRBD2
abundance: .
j_gene: TRBJ2-1
v_gene: TRBV11-2

CDR3nt: TGTGCCATCAGTGAGTCGTCCTCTGGGATCTATGGCTACACCTTC
CDR3aa: CAISESSSGIYGYTF
d_gene: .
abundance: many
j_gene: TRBJ1-2
v_gene: TRBV10-3

CDR3nt: TGTGCCAGCAGCCAAGAGAGGCAGGGGGCTTTTAATTCACCCCTCCACTTT
CDR3aa: CASSQERQGAFNSPLHF
d_gene: TRBD1
abundance: few
j_gene: TRBJ1-6
v_gene: TRBV4-2

CDR3nt: TGTGCCAGCAGTTTACTGTGGGGGCTGGAAGGCTACACCTTC
CDR3aa: CASSLLWGLEGYTF
d_gene: .
abundance: many
j_gene: TRBJ1-2
v_gene: TRBV27

CDR3nt: TGTGCCAGCAGCCCGGGGACTAGCGGTTATGACACCGGGGAGCTGTTTTTT
CDR3aa: CASSPGTSGYDTGELFF
d_gene: TRBD2
abundance: many
j_gene: TRBJ2-2
v_gene: TRBV5-4

CDR3nt: TGTGCCAGCAGCTTGATGGGGGCCCAGGATGAGCAGTTCTTC
CDR3aa: CASSLMGAQDEQFF
d_gene: .
abundance: many
j_gene: TRBJ2-1
v_gene: TRBV13

CDR3nt: TGTGCCAGCAGTGAATCACAGGGTTTAAACTATGGCTACACCTTC
CDR3aa: CASSESQGLNYGYTF
d_gene: .
abundance: many
j_gene: TRBJ1-2
v_gene: TRBV6-1

CDR3nt: TGTGCCAGCTCACCACCCGGGTTTTCCTACGAGCAGTACTTC
CDR3aa: CASSPPGFSYEQYF
d_gene: .
abundance: .
j_gene: TRBJ2-7
v_gene: TRBV18

CDR3nt: TGTGCCAGCAGCGTAGTGCTAGCGGGAACAGATACGCAGTATTTT
CDR3aa: CASSVVLAGTDTQYF
d_gene: TRBD2
abundance: many
j_gene: TRBJ2-3
v_gene: TRBV9

CDR3nt: TGTGCCAGCAGCTCGCAGGAAGGCGGCTACACCTTC
CDR3aa: CASSSQEGGYTF
d_gene: .
abundance: .
j_gene: TRBJ1-2
v_gene: TRBV7-9

CDR3nt: TGTGCCAGCAGCCAAGGCGAGGGGCGCTGGTCTGGAAACACCATATATTTT
CDR3aa: CASSQGEGRWSGNTIYF
d_gene: .
abundance: many
j_gene: TRBJ1-3
v_gene: TRBV4-2

CDR3nt: TGTGCCAGCAACCGAGACAGGGGAGTGTACGAGCAGTACTTC
CDR3aa: CASNRDRGVYEQYF
d_gene: TRBD1
abundance: few
j_gene: TRBJ2-7
v_gene: TRBV7-3

CDR3nt: TGTGCCAGCTCACCACCCAAAGGACCGAACACTGAAGCTTTCTTT
CDR3aa: CASSPPKGPNTEAFF
d_gene: .
abundance: few
j_gene: TRBJ1-1
v_gene: TRBV18

CDR3nt: TGTGCCAGCAGCTTAGTACAAAACAATGAGCAGTTCTTC
CDR3aa: CASSLVQNNEQFF
d_gene: .
abundance: once
j_gene: TRBJ2-1
v_gene: TRBV7-9

CDR3nt: TGTGCCTCCGGGGCACAAGGTGAAAAACTGTTTTTT
CDR3aa: CASGAQGEKLFF
d_gene: .
abundance: .
j_gene: TRBJ1-4
v_gene: TRBV7-9

CDR3nt: TGCAGTGCCGGGGGGACAGGGGATTTTTCCTACGAGCAGTACTTC
CDR3aa: CSAGGTGDFSYEQYF
d_gene: TRBD1
abundance: many
j_gene: TRBJ2-7
v_gene: TRBV20-1

CDR3nt: TGTGCCAGCAGCTTGGGGGGACTCCGAGATACGCAGTATTTT
CDR3aa: CASSLGGLRDTQYF
d_gene: .
abundance: many
j_gene: TRBJ2-3
v_gene: TRBV7-2

CDR3nt: TGTGCCAGCAGTGACCGGGACAGGGGATTCGAAGCTTTCTTT
CDR3aa: CASSDRDRGFEAFF
d_gene: TRBD1
abundance: few
j_gene: TRBJ1-1
v_gene: TRBV6-5